Sequencing of this TCR beta chain was carried out in a study of cytotoxic CD8 clonotypes in ibrutinib-treated CLL. Looking at the study overall: Samples yielded averages of hundreds of thousands of productive templates and roughly 91,000 productive rearrangements.

A note on this clone: The target antigen is unknown.

Clones were read by immunoSEQ multiplex PCR, and TCRdb kept only the in-frame ones, dropping some. The sample lists about 45,000 clones, less than 70% seen once, with roughly 13% in the top ten. General study points: Baseline clonality, above age-matched healthy donor levels, tracked circulating CD8+ T-cell counts.

Deletions cut 5 bases from V and 0 bases from J, with 12 bases between. Germline CDR1 and CDR2: SGDLS and YYNGEE. The CDR3 spans 16 residues. The receptor was isolated from a human donor with chronic lymphocytic leukemia. The V call is TRBV9, the J call TRBJ1-6; possibly TRBD1 for D (6 bases). Specimen: PBMCs, collected after 12 months of ibrutinib treatment. CDR3 in DNA: TGTGCCAGCAGAGAGGACAGCCTCTCCTATAATTCACCCCTCCACTTT. It encodes CASREDSLSYNSPLHF.